This TCR beta chain was identified during a study of early T cells in non-severe SARS-CoV-2 infection. Study background: The authors sequenced bulk RNA from unsorted whole blood, leaving chains unpaired. Study-wide results and limits: Anti-spike CD8 specificities were favored by VDJdb matching, whose results missed private and CD4 specificities.

The germline V gene encodes CDR1 MNHEY and CDR2 SMNVEV (reference sequence). The V gene lost 1 base and the J gene lost 5 bases, with 14 bases spanning the gap. The CDR3 has 15 residues. In the library, individual cDNA molecules carried attached unique molecular identifiers. In TCRdb, the 5' RACE reads were re-called with MiXCR into one record per CDR3 protein. Here the sample spans approximately 68,000 distinct CDR3 sequences, 10% being singletons. This clonotype occurred many times. Its target is not known. This chain uses TRBV27 with TRBJ1-1; D gene unclear. Sequenced material: whole blood, taken at baseline. This sequence was found in an adult who was a healthcare worker with PCR-confirmed SARS-CoV-2 infection or an uninfected control (not recorded which). CDR3 amino acids: CASSLLRTVGTEAFF. As DNA, the CDR3 is TGTGCCAGCAGTTTATTACGGACGGTTGGGACTGAAGCTTTCTTT.